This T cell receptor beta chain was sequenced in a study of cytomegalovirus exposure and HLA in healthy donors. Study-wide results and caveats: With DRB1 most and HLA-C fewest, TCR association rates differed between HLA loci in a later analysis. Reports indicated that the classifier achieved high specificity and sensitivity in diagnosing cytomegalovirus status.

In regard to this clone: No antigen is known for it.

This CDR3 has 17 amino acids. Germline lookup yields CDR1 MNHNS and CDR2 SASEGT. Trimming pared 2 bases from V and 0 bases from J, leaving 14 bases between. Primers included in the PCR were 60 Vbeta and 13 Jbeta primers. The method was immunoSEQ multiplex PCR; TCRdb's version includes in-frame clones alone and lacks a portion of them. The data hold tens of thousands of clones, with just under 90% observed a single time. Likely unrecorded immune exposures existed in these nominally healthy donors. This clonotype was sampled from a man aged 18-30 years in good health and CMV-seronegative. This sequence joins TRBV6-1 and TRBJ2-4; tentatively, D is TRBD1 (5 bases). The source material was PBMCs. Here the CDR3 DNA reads TGTGCCAGCAGTGAACTCCTCGTCCAGGGAGCCAAAAACATTCAGTACTTC. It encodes CASSELLVQGAKNIQYF.